This TCR beta chain comes out of a study of shared clonotypes between healthy human individuals. Germline V gives CDR1 SQVTM, CDR2 ANQGSEA. The J segment lost 6 bases and the V segment lost 5 bases, leaving 4 bases of the junction unmatched. The CDR3 length is 12 residues. TCRdb's copy holds only in-frame clones and misses some; the assay was immunoSEQ multiplex PCR. In the table there are about 330,000 clones, roughly 84% of which are singletons. The sequencing input was memory CD8+ T cells sorted from blood. Described subset: CD45RO+ cells pooled with CCR7-negative TemRA cells. V gene TRBV29-1 combines with J gene TRBJ1-2; TRBD1 agrees at 9 bases. This receptor was taken from a man between 18 and 29 years old in good health. CDR3 nucleotide sequence: TGCAGCGTTTGGACAGGGGATAATGGCTACACCTTC. Translation: CSVWTGDNGYTF. Supplemented by reference TRBV29-1 and TRBJ1-2, the full variable domain reads SAVISQKPSRDICQRGTSLTIQCQVDSQVTMMFWYRQQPGQSLTLIATANQGSEATYESGFVIDKFPISRPNLTFSTLTVSNMSPEDSSIYLCSVWTGDNGYTFGSGTRLTVV.